Presented here are 2 T cell receptor beta chains from one specimen sequenced in a study of T cells in Graves' hyperthyroidism and ophthalmopathy. Amplification yielded TCR beta CDR3 regions, with RNA transcripts as the source. The HTBI primer set was used in a first-round RT-PCR of the TCR CDR3. Each CDR3 protein is one row after TCRdb ran MiXCR on the multiplex PCR reads. The data contain about half a million distinct CDR3 sequences, about 20% of them singletons. The sequenced material came from blood. Receptors originate from a middle-aged man with Graves' ophthalmopathy.

The sample holds many counts of this clonotype. The genes are TRBV12-3 or TRBV12-4 and TRBJ1-1; D unclear. The CDR3 is 14 residues long. The ends were cut back, 3 bases at V and 6 bases at J, with 14 bases in the middle. In nucleotides, the CDR3 is TGTGCCAGCAGTTTTAGCCAGGCTTTCGCTGAAGCTTTCTTT. Encoded protein: CASSFSQAFAEAFF.

The chain has TRBV5-1 and TRBJ2-1; 11 positions agree with TRBD2. Germline CDR1 and CDR2: SGHRS and YFSETQ. The CDR3 consists of 16 residues. The J segment lost 3 bases and the V segment lost 0 bases, leaving 2 bases of the junction unmatched. The CDR3 region is CASSLVAGGNYNEQFF. The CDR3 DNA is TGCGCCAGCAGCTTGGTAGCGGGGGGGAACTACAATGAGCAGTTCTTC.